A single sample gave rise to the 7 T cell receptor beta chains below, sequenced in a study of blood T cell repertoires in COVID-19. Sequencing used immunoSEQ multiplex PCR; TCRdb keeps in-frame clones, though not all of them. The sample carries approximately 130,000 clones, approximately 80% recorded once. Sequenced input: peripheral blood. Receptor source: an elderly man with acute or convalescent COVID-19.

This clone was observed a few times. This chain joins TRBV6-5 and TRBJ2-7; possibly TRBD2 for D (5 bases). Trimming cost V 4 bases and J 2 bases, with 9 bases left between them. This CDR3 region has 13 residues. From germline, CDR1 is MNHEY and CDR2 SVGAGI. CDR3 amino acids: CASSWTGTYEQYF. As DNA, the CDR3 is TGTGCCAGCAGTTGGACGGGAACCTACGAGCAGTACTTC.

The V and J genes are TRBV6-1 and TRBJ2-3; TRBD2 matches at 12 bases. Trimming took 1 base from V and 3 from J; bases not matched to a gene: 2. This CDR3 comprises 16 residues. In germline, CDR1 is MNHNS, CDR2 SASEGT. The CDR3 nucleotides read TGTGCCAGCAGTGAAGGAGGGACTAGCGGGACAGATACGCAGTATTTT. Its translation: CASSEGGTSGTDTQYF.

This sequence joins TRBV10-3 and TRBJ2-1, with TRBD1 identical over 9 bases. V lost 4 bases and J lost 6; bases outside the gene matches: 4. This CDR3 comprises 14 residues. Per the germline V gene, CDR1 is ENHRY and CDR2 is SYGVKD. CDR3 amino acids: CAISAGTGSNEQFF. The CDR3 DNA follows: TGTGCCATCAGTGCAGGGACAGGGAGCAATGAGCAGTTCTTC.

The chain has TRBV27 and TRBJ1-2, with 10 bases matching TRBD1. The ends lost 0 bases at V and 10 bases at J; junction bases unmatched: 5. This CDR3 comprises 14 residues. CDR1 and CDR2 (germline): MNHEY, SMNVEV (reference sequence). The CDR3 reads CASSLSDRGFVYTF. DNA for the CDR3: TGTGCCAGCAGTTTATCGGACAGGGGGTTTGTCTACACCTTC.

The V and J genes are TRBV9 and TRBJ2-2; TRBD2 agrees at 14 bases. J gave up 11 bases and V 4 bases, and 4 bases lay outside the gene matches. The CDR3 length is 14 residues. Germline V CDR1 and CDR2: SGDLS, YYNGEE. CDR3 loop: CASSKGLAGVELFF. CDR3 sequence (DNA): TGTGCCAGCAGCAAGGGACTAGCGGGGGTAGAGCTGTTTTTT.

Comment on this clone: Mismatch with germline at one junction end may stem from a read error. The chain uses TRBV6-6 and TRBJ1-2; perhaps TRBD1 as D (6 bases). The germline gives CDR1 MNHNY, CDR2 SVGAGI (reference sequence). The CDR3 covers 14 residues. In DNA form, the CDR3 reads TGTGCCAGCAGTAACTCCGACAGGACGAGCGGCTACACCTTC. Amino acids: CASSNSDRTSGYTF.

This clone was detected a few times. V gene TRBV28 combines with J gene TRBJ2-3, with a weak D call TRBD1 (5 bases). The ends were cut back, 7 bases at V and 1 base at J, with 18 bases in the middle. The CDR3 contains 16 residues. In germline, CDR1 is MDHEN, CDR2 SYDVKM. The DNA of the CDR3 is TGTGCCAGCAACGCGCCTCGGCAGGGCGGCACAGATACGCAGTATTTT. Residues: CASNAPRQGGTDTQYF.